The rows below give T cell receptor beta chains drawn from one sample of a study of blood T cells in healthy people across ages. TCRdb reanalysed the 5' RACE reads using MiXCR and keeps one entry per CDR3 protein. In the table there are around 900,000 distinct CDR3 sequences, 45% to 60% of which are singletons. Material: blood. The receptors come from a woman between 55 and 75 years old in good health. Each CDR3 is given with its conserved first and last residue. The order of the fields is clone size, V gene, D gene, J gene, CDR3 DNA, CDR3 protein. The D gene is left open where the match is weak. Size values are once, few and many counts, or a class for expanded clones, and some rows have none.

clone size: NA
V gene: TRBV27
D gene: TRBD2
J gene: TRBJ2-2
CDR3 DNA: TGTGCCAGCAGTCCGGGACTAGCGGGAGTACCCGGGGAGCTGTTTTTT
CDR3 protein: CASSPGLAGVPGELFF

clone size: NA
V gene: TRBV18
D gene: NA
J gene: TRBJ1-1
CDR3 DNA: TGTGCCAGCTCACGGGCCGGGACGGACACTGAAGCTTTCTTT
CDR3 protein: CASSRAGTDTEAFF

clone size: NA
V gene: TRBV20-1
D gene: NA
J gene: TRBJ2-5
CDR3 DNA: TGCAGTGCTAGCGGGCCGCCCCAAGAGACCCAGTACTTC
CDR3 protein: CSASGPPQETQYF

clone size: NA
V gene: TRBV12-3/TRBV12-4
D gene: NA
J gene: TRBJ1-2
CDR3 DNA: TGTGCCAGCAGAAGACAGGCCCAGGGCTATGGCTACACCTTC
CDR3 protein: CASRRQAQGYGYTF

clone size: NA
V gene: TRBV20-1
D gene: NA
J gene: TRBJ2-3
CDR3 DNA: TGCAGTGCTAGAGATCGAGAGGATGGCACAGATACGCAGTATTTT
CDR3 protein: CSARDREDGTDTQYF

clone size: NA
V gene: TRBV11-2
D gene: TRBD2
J gene: TRBJ2-4
CDR3 DNA: TGTGCCAGCAGCTTCCGACTAGCGGGAGATAGAACCAAAAACATTCAGTACTTC
CDR3 protein: CASSFRLAGDRTKNIQYF

clone size: NA
V gene: TRBV27
D gene: NA
J gene: TRBJ2-1
CDR3 DNA: TGTGCCAGCCAGGGACGGCTAACCTACAATGAGCAGTTCTTC
CDR3 protein: CASQGRLTYNEQFF

clone size: NA
V gene: TRBV2
D gene: NA
J gene: TRBJ2-5
CDR3 DNA: TGTGCCAGCAGTGCTCTAGTCGTGCAGTACTTC
CDR3 protein: CASSALVVQYF

clone size: NA
V gene: TRBV11-2
D gene: TRBD2
J gene: TRBJ2-3
CDR3 DNA: TGTGCCAGCGGCCTGGGAGGCCCTAGCGGGAGCACAGATACGCAGTATTTT
CDR3 protein: CASGLGGPSGSTDTQYF

clone size: NA
V gene: TRBV10-1
D gene: NA
J gene: TRBJ2-1
CDR3 DNA: TGCGCCAGCAGTAGAACCGGGAACTCCTACAATGAGCAGTTCTTC
CDR3 protein: CASSRTGNSYNEQFF

clone size: NA
V gene: TRBV5-1
D gene: TRBD2
J gene: TRBJ2-5
CDR3 DNA: TGCGCCAGCAGCCTCATGGGACTAGCGGGAGGGGAGACCCAGTACTTC
CDR3 protein: CASSLMGLAGGETQYF

clone size: NA
V gene: TRBV30
D gene: NA
J gene: TRBJ1-1
CDR3 DNA: TGTGCCTGGAAGGACAGTGGCGAGACTGAAGCTTTCTTT
CDR3 protein: CAWKDSGETEAFF

clone size: NA
V gene: TRBV9
D gene: TRBD2
J gene: TRBJ2-7
CDR3 DNA: TGTGCCAGCAGCGTAGCCCCGACTAGCGGGAATTACGAGCAGTACTTC
CDR3 protein: CASSVAPTSGNYEQYF

clone size: few
V gene: TRBV29-1
D gene: NA
J gene: TRBJ2-6
CDR3 DNA: TGCAGCGTTGCCCTGGGAGGGGCCAACGTCCTGACTTTC
CDR3 protein: CSVALGGANVLTF

clone size: NA
V gene: TRBV7-3
D gene: NA
J gene: TRBJ1-6
CDR3 DNA: TGTGCCAGCAGCTTGTTGGGGTTCGGTTCACCCCTCCACTTT
CDR3 protein: CASSLLGFGSPLHF

clone size: few
V gene: TRBV3-1
D gene: TRBD2
J gene: TRBJ2-7
CDR3 DNA: TGTGCCAGCAGCCAAGGGAAGGCGAGCGGGAGAATCCACGAGCAGTACTTC
CDR3 protein: CASSQGKASGRIHEQYF

clone size: NA
V gene: TRBV6-5
D gene: TRBD1
J gene: TRBJ2-7
CDR3 DNA: TGTGTCGCCACCGGGACAGGGGTCGCCGAGCAGTACTTC
CDR3 protein: CVATGTGVAEQYF

clone size: NA
V gene: TRBV7-9
D gene: TRBD1
J gene: TRBJ1-2
CDR3 DNA: TGTGCCAGCAGCGATGGGACAGGGGTTGATGGCTACACCTTC
CDR3 protein: CASSDGTGVDGYTF

clone size: NA
V gene: TRBV5-5
D gene: NA
J gene: TRBJ2-7
CDR3 DNA: TGTGCCAGCAGCTTGCCGCAGGTGCGCCACAATGAGCAGTACTTC
CDR3 protein: CASSLPQVRHNEQYF

clone size: NA
V gene: TRBV20-1
D gene: TRBD1
J gene: TRBJ2-3
CDR3 DNA: TGCAGCAAACCGGGACAGGGGGTGGATACGCAGTATTTT
CDR3 protein: CSKPGQGVDTQYF

clone size: NA
V gene: TRBV6-6
D gene: TRBD2
J gene: TRBJ2-7
CDR3 DNA: TGTGCCAGCAGCATAGCGGGAGGGCCCTACAATGAGCAGTACTTC
CDR3 protein: CASSIAGGPYNEQYF

clone size: NA
V gene: TRBV29-1
D gene: TRBD2
J gene: TRBJ2-1
CDR3 DNA: TGCAGCGGTGCTAGCGGGATCGGCAATGAGCAGTTCTTC
CDR3 protein: CSGASGIGNEQFF

clone size: NA
V gene: TRBV28
D gene: NA
J gene: TRBJ2-5
CDR3 DNA: TGTGCCACCGAAACTTTTTGGGGGCCCCGGGACTCCAAAGAGACCCAGTACTTC
CDR3 protein: CATETFWGPRDSKETQYF

clone size: few
V gene: TRBV27
D gene: NA
J gene: TRBJ1-1
CDR3 DNA: TGTGCCAGCAGGGAGGGGTATAACACTGAAGCTTTCTTT
CDR3 protein: CASREGYNTEAFF

clone size: few
V gene: TRBV4-2
D gene: TRBD2
J gene: TRBJ2-4
CDR3 DNA: TGTGCCAGCAGCCAAGTCGAGCGGAGGGGAGGGCTTAAAAACATTCAGTACTTC
CDR3 protein: CASSQVERRGGLKNIQYF

clone size: NA
V gene: TRBV15
D gene: NA
J gene: TRBJ2-5
CDR3 DNA: TGTGCCACCAGCAGAGGCATGGGAACCGGACAAGAGACCCAGTACTTC
CDR3 protein: CATSRGMGTGQETQYF

clone size: NA
V gene: TRBV10-2
D gene: TRBD2
J gene: TRBJ2-1
CDR3 DNA: TGCGCCAGCAGGTTAGCGGGGGGGGGCTTCGATGAGCAGTTCTTC
CDR3 protein: CASRLAGGGFDEQFF